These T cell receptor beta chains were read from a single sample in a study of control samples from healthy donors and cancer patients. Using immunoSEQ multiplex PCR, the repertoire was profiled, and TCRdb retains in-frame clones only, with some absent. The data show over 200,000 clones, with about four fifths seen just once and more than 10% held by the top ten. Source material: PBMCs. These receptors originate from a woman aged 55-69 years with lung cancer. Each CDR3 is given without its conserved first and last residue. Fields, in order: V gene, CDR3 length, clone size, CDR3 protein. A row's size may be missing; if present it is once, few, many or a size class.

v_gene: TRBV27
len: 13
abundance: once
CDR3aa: ASSLIGGWNSPLH

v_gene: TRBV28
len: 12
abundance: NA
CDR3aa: ASSSQGFESEQY

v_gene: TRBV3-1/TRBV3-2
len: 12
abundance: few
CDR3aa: ASSQESSGNTIY

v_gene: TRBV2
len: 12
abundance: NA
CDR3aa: ASRKTGASYEQY

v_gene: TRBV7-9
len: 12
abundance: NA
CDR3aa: ASSPTSGVSEQY

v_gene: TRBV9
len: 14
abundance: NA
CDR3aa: ASSVGTGTMNTEAF

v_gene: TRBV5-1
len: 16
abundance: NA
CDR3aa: ASSPSGGTSHMNTEAF

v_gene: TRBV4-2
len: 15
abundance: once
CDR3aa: ASSQATLAGSTDTQY

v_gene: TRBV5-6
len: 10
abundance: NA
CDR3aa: ASSRDNYEQY

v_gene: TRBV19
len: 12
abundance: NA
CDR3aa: ASTIRGSNTEAF

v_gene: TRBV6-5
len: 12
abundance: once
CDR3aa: ASSPPGGPYEQY

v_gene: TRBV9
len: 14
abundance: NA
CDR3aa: ASSVSPAGRYNEQF

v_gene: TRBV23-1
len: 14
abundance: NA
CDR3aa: ASSQSKPVGWETQY

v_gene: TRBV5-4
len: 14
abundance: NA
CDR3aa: ASSGSGAAMNTEAF

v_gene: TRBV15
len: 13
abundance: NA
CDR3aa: ATSRDQGNTSPLH

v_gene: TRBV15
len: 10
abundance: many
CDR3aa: ATSRGGTEAF

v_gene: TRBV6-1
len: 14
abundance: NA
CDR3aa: ASSEARVPWSYEQY

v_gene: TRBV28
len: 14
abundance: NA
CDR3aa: ASSLPQTNRARPQH

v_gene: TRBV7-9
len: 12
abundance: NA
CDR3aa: ASSLRAPGSEQY

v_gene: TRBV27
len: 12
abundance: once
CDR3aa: ASSSLGSPYEQY

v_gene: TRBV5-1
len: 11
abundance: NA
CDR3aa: ASSLGTIDTIY

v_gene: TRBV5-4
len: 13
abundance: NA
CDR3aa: ASSVDRAGAETQY

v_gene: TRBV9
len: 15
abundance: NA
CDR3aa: ASSVAGGRSSNSPLH

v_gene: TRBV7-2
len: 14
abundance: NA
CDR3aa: ASSPRTGTNTGELF

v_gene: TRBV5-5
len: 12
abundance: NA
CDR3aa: ASSFTAGGTEAF

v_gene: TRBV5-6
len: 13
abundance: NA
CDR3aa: ASKIGGVTNEKLF

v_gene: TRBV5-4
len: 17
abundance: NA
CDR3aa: ASSLGPPSSQLFYNEQF

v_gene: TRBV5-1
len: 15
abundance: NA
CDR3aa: ASSSTPPGSGANVLT

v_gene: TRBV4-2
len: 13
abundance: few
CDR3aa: ASSPEQGASTEAF

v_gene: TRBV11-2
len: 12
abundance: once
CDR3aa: ASSSLGGPETQY

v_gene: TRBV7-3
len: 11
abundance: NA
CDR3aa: ASSPSSYNEQF

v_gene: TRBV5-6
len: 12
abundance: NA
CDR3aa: ASSLASANTEAF

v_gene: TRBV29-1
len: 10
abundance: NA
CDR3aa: SVGGVQETQY

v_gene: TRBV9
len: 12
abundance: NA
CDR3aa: ASSVGGTSDEQF

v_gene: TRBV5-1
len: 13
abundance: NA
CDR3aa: ASSPLTGAGTEAF

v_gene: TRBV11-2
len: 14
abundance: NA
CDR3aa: ASSLGRLAGTDTQY

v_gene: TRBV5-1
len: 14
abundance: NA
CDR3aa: ASSSQTSVGSDTQY

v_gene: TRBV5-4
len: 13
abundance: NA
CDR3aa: ASSPDRATNEKLF

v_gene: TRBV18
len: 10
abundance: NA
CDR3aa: ASSDQVGELF

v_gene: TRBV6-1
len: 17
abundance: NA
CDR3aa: ASSARPGLAGVSTDTQY

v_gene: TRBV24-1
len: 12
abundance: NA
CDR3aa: ATSDLYNHQPQH